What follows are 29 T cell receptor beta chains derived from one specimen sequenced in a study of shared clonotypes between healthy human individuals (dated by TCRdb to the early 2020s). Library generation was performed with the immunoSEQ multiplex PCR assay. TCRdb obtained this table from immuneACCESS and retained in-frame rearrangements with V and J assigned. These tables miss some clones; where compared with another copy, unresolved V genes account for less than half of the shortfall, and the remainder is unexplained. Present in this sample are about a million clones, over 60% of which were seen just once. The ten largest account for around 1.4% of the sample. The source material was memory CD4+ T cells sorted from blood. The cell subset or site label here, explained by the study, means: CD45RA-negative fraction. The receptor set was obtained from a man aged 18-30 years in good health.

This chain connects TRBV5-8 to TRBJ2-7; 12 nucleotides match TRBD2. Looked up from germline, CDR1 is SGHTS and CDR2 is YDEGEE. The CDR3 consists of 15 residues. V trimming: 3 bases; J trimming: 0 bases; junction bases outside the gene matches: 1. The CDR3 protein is CASSSGLAGSYEQYF. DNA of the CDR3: TGTGCCAGCAGCTCGGGACTAGCGGGCTCCTACGAGCAGTACTTC.

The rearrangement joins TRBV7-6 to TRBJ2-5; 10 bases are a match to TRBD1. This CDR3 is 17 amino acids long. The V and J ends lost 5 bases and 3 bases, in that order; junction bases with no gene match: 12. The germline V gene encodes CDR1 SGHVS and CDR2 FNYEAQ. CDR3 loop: CASSTGDRTGGKETQYF. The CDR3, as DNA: TGTGCCAGCAGCACGGGTGATCGGACAGGGGGGAAAGAGACCCAGTACTTC.

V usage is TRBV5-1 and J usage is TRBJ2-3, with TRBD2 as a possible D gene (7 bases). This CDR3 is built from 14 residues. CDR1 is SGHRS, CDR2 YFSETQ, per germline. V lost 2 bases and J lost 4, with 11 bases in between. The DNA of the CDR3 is TGCGCCAGCAGCTTTGGGGGGGCCCCAGATACGCAGTATTTT. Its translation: CASSFGGAPDTQYF.

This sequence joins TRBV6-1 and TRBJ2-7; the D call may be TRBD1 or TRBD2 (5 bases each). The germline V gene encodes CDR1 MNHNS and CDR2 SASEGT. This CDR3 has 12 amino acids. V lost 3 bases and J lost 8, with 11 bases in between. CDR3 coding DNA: TGTGCCAGCAGTGATATGGGGGTCCAGCAGTACTTC. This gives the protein CASSDMGVQQYF.

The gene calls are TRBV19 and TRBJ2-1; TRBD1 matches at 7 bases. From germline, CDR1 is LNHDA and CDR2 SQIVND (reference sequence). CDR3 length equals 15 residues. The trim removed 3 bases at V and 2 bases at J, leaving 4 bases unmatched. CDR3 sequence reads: CASSIQGVTYNEQFF. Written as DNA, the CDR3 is TGTGCCAGTAGTATCCAGGGGGTCACCTACAATGAGCAGTTCTTC.

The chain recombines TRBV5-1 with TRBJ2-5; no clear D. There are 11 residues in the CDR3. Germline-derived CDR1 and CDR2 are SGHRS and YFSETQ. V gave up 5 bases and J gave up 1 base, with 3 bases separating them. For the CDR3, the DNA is TGCGCCAGCAGGGGCCAAGAGACCCAGTACTTC. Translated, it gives CASRGQETQYF.

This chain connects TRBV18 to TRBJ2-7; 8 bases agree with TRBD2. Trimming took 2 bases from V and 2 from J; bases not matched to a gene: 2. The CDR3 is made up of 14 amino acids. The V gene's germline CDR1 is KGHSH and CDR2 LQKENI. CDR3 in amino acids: CASSPTSGAYEQYF. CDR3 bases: TGTGCCAGCTCACCAACTAGCGGAGCCTACGAGCAGTACTTC.

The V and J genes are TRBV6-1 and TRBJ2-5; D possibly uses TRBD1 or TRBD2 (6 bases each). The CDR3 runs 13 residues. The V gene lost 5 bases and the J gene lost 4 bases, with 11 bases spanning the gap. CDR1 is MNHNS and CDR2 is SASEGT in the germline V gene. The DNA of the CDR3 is TGTGCCAGCAGTACGGGGGCGCGAGAGACCCAGTACTTC. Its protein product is CASSTGARETQYF.

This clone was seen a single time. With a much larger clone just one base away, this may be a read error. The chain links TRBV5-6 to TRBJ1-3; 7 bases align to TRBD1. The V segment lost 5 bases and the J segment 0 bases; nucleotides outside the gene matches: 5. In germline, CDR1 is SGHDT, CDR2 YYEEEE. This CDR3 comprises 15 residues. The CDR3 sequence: CASSRDSLSGNTIYF. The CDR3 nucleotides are TGTGCCAGCAGTCGGGACAGCCTCTCTGGAAACACCATATATTTT.

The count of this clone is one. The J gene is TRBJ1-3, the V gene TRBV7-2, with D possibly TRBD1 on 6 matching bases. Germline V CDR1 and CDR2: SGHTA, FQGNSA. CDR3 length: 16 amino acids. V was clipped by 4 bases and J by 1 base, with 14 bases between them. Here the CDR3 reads CASSSGGLLSGNTIYF. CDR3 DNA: TGTGCCAGCAGCTCGGGGGGGCTTTTGTCTGGAAACACCATATATTTT.

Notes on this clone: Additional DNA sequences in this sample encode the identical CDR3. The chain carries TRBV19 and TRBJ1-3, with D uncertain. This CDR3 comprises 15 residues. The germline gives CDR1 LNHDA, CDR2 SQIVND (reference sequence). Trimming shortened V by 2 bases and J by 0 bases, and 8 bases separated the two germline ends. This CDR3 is CASSIPGSSGNTIYF. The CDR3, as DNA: TGTGCCAGTAGTATACCGGGGAGCTCTGGAAACACCATATATTTT.

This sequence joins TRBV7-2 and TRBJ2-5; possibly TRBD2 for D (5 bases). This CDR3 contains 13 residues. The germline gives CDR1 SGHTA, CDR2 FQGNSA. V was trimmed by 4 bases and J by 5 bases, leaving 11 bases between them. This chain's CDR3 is CASSSRGPETQYF. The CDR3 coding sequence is TGTGCCAGCAGCTCACGGGGTCCCGAGACCCAGTACTTC.

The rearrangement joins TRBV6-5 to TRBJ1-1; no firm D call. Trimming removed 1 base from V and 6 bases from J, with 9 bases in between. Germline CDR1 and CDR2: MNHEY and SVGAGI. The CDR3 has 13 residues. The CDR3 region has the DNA TGTGCCAGCAGTTACTTGGGTGGGGCTGAAGCTTTCTTT. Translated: CASSYLGGAEAFF.

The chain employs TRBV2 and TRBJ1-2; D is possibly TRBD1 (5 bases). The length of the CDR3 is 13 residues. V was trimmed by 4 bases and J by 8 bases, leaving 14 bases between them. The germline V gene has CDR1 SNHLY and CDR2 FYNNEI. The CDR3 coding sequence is TGTGCCAGCAGTGTTAGGCAGGGAAACGGCTACACCTTC. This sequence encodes CASSVRQGNGYTF.

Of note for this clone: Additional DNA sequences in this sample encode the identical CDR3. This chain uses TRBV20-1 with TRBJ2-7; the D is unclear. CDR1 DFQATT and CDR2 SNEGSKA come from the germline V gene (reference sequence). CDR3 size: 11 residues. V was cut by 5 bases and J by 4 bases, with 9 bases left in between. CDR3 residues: CSAGVEYEQYF. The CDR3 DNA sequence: TGCAGTGCTGGAGTCGAGTACGAGCAGTACTTC.

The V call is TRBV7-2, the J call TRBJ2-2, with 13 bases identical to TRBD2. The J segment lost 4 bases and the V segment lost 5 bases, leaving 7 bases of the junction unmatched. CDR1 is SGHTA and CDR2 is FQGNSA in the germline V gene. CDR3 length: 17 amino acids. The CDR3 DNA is TGTGCCAGCAGCATACAAAGGACTAGCGGGGGCACCGGGGAGCTGTTTTTT. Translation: CASSIQRTSGGTGELFF.

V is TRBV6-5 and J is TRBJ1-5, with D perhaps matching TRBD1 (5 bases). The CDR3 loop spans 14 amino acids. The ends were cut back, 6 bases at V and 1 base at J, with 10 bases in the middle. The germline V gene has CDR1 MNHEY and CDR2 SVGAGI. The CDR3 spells CASSLDMSNQPQHF. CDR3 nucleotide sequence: TGTGCCAGCAGCCTGGACATGAGCAATCAGCCCCAGCATTTT.

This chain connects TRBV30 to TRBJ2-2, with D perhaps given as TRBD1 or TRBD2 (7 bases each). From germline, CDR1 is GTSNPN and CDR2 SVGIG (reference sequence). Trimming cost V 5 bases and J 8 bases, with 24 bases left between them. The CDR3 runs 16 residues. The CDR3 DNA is TGTGCCTGGGGAACAGGGGCCGGCGGGGGTACGGGGGAGCTGTTTTTT. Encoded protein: CAWGTGAGGGTGELFF.

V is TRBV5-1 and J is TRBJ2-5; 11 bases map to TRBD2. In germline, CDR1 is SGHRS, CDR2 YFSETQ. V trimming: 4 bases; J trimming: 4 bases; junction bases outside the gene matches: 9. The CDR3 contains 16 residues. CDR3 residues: CASSPSGGLLGETQYF. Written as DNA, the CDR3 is TGCGCCAGCAGCCCTAGCGGGGGGCTGTTGGGAGAGACCCAGTACTTC.

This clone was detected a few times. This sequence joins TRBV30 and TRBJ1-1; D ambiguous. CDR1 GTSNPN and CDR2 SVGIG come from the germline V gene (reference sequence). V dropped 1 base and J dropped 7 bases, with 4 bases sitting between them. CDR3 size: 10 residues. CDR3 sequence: CAWSEIEAFF. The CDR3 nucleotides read TGTGCCTGGAGTGAGATTGAAGCTTTCTTT.

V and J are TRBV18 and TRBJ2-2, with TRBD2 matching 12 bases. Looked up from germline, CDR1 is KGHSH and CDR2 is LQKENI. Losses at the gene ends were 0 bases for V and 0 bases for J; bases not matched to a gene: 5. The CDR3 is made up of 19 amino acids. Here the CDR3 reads CASSPPWTSGTSNTGELFF. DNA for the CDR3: TGTGCCAGCTCACCACCGTGGACTAGCGGGACATCGAACACCGGGGAGCTGTTTTTT.

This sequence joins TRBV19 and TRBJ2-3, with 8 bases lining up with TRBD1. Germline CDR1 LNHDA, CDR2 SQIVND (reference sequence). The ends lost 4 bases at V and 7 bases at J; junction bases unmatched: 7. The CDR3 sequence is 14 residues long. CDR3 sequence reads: CASSRDRTGNTQYF. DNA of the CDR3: TGTGCCAGTAGTAGGGACAGGACTGGGAATACGCAGTATTTT.

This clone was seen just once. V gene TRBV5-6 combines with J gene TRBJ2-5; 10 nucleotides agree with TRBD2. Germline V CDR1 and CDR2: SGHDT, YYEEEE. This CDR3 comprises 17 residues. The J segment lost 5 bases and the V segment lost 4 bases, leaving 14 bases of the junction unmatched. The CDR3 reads CASSATAAGGPGETQYF. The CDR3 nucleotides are TGTGCCAGCAGCGCAACGGCAGCGGGGGGGCCGGGGGAGACCCAGTACTTC.

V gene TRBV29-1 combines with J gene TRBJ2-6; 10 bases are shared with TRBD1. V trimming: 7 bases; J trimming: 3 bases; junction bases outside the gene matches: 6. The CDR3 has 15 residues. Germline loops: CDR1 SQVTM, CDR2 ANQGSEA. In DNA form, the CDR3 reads TGCAGCGCAGTGACAGGGGGCGGTGGGGCCAACGTCCTGACTTTC. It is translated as CSAVTGGGGANVLTF.

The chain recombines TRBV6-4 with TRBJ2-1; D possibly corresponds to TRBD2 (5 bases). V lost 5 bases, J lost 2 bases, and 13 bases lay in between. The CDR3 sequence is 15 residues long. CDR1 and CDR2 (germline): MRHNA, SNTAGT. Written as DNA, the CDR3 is TGTGCCAGCAGTCGTTATACCGGGACCTACAATGAGCAGTTCTTC. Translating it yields CASSRYTGTYNEQFF.

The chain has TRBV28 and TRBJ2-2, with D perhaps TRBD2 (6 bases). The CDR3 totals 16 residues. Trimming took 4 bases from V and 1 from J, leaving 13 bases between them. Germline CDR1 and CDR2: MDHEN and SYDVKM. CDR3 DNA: TGTGCCAGCAGTTCCCCCGCGGGGAGGAACACCGGGGAGCTGTTTTTT. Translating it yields CASSSPAGRNTGELFF.

The CDR3 DNA sequence: TGTGCCAGCAGCTTGGATAGTCAGGGGATAGAAAAACTGTTTTTT. This sequence encodes CASSLDSQGIEKLFF. The chain is built from TRBV5-4 and TRBJ1-4; the D gene is possibly TRBD1 (6 bases). This CDR3 spans 15 amino acids. The germline CDR1 and CDR2 sequences are SGHNT and YYREEE (reference sequence). The V and J ends lost 0 bases and 8 bases respectively, with 14 bases between them.

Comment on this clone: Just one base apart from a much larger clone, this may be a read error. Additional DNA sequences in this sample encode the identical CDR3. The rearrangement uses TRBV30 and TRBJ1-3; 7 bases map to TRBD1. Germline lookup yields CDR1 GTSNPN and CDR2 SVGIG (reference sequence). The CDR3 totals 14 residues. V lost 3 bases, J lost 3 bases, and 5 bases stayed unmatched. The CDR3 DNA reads TGTGCCTGGAGCGTTGGGACAGATGGAAACACCATATATTTT. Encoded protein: CAWSVGTDGNTIYF.

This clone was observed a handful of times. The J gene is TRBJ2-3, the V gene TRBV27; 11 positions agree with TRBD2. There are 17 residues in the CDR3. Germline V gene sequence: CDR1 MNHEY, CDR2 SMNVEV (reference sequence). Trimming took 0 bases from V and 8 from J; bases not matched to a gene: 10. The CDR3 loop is CASSLSSIAGGPGTQYF. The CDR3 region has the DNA TGTGCCAGCAGTTTATCGAGCATAGCGGGGGGGCCAGGTACGCAGTATTTT.